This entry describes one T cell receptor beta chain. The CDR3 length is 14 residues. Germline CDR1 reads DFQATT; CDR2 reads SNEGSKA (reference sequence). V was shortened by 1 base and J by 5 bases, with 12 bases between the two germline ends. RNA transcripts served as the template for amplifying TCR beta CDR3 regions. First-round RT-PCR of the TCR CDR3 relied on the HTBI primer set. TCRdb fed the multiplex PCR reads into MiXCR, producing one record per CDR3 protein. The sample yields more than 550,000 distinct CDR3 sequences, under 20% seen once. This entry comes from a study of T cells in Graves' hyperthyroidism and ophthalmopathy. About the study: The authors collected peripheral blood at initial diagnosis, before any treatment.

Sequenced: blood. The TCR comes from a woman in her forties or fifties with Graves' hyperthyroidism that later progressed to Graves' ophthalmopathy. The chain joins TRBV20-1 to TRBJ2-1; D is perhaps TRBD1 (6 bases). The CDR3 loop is CSARVQGSNNEQFF. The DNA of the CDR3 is TGCAGTGCTAGAGTACAGGGATCTAACAATGAGCAGTTCTTC.